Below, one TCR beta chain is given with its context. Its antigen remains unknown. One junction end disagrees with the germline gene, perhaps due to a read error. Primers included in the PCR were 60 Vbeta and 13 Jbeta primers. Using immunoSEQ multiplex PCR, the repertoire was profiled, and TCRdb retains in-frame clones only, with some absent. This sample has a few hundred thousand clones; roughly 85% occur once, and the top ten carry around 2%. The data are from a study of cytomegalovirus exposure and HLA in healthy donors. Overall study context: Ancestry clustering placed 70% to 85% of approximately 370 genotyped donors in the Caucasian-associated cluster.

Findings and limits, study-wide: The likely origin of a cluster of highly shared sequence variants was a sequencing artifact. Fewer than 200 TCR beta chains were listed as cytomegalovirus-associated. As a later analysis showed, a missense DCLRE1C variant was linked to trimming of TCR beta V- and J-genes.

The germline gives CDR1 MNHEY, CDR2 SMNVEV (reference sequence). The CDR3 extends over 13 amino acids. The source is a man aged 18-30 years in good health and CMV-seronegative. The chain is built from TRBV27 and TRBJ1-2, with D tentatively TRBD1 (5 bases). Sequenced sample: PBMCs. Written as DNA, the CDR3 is TGTGCCAGCAGTGGTGGCAGGGCTTATGGCTACCCCTTC. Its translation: CASSGGRAYGYPF.